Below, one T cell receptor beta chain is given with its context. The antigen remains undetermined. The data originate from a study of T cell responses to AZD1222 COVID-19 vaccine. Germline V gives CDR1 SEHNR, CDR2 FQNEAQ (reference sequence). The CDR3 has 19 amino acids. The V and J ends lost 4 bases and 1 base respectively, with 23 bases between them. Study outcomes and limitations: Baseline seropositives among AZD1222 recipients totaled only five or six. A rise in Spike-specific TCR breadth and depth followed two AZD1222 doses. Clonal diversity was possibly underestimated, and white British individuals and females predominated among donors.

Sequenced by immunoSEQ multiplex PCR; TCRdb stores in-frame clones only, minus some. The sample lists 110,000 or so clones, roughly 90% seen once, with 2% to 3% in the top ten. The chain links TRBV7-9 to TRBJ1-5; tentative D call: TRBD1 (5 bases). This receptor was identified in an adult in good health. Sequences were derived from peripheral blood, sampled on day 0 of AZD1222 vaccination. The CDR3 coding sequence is TGTGCCAGCAGCTACGGCCGGGCAGGGCCGCGAGGCAGCAATCAGCCCCAGCATTTT. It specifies CASSYGRAGPRGSNQPQHF. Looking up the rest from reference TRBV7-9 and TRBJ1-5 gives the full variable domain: DTGVSQNPRHKITKRGQNVTFRCDPISEHNRLYWYRQTLGQGPEFLTYFQNEAQLEKSRLLSDRFSAERPKGSFSTLEIQRTEQGDSAMYLCASSYGRAGPRGSNQPQHFGDGTRLSIL.